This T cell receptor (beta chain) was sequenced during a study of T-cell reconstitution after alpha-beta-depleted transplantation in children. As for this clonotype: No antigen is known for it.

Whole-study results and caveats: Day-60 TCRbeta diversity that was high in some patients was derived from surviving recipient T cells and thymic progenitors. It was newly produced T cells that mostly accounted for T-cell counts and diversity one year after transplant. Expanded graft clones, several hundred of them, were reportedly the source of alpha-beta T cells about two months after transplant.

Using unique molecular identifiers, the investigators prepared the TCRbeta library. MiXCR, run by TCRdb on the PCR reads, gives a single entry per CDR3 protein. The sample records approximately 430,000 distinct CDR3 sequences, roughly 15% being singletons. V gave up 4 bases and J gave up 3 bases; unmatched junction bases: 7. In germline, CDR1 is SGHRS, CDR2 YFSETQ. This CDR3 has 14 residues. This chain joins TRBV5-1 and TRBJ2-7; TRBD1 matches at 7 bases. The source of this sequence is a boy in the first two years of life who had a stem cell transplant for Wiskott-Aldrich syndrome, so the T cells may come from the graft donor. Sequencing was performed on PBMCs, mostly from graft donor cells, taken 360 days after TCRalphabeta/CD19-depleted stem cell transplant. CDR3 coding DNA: TGCGCCAGCAGCACCCAGGGGGTGAGCTACGAGCAGTACTTC. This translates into CASSTQGVSYEQYF.